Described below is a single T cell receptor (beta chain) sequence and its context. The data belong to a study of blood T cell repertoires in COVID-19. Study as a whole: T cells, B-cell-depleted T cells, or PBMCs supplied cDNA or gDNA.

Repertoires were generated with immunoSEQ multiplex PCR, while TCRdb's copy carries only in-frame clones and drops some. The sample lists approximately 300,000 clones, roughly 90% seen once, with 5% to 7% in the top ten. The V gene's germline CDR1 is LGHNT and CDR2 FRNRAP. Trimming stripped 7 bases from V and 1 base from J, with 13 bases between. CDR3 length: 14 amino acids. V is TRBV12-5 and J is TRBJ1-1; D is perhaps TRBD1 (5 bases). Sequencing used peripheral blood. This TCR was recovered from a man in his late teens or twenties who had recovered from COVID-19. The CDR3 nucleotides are TGTGCTAGTGATACGGGGGTGGGGAACACTGAAGCTTTCTTT. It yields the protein CASDTGVGNTEAFF.